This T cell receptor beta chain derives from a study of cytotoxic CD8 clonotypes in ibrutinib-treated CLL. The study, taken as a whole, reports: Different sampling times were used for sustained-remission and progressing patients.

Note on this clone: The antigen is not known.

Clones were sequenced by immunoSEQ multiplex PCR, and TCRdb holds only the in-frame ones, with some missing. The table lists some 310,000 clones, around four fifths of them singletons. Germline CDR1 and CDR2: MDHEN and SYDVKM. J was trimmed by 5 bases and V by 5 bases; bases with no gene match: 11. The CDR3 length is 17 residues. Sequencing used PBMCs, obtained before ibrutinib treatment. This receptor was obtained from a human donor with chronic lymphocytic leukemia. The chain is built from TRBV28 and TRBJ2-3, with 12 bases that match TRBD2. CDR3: CASSLRLAGAAIDTQYF. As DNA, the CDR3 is TGTGCCAGCAGTCTAAGACTAGCGGGAGCCGCTATAGATACGCAGTATTTT.